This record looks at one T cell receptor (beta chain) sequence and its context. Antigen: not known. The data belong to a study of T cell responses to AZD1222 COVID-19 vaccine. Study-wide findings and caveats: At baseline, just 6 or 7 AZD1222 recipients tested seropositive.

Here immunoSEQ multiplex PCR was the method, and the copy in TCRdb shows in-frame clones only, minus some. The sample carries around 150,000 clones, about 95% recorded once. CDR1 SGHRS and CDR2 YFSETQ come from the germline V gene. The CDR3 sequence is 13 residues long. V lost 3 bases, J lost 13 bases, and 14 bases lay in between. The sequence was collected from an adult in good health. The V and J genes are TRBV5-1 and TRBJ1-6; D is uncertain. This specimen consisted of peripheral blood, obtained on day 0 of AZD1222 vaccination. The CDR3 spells CASSYLEGGPLHF. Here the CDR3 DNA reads TGCGCCAGCAGCTACCTTGAGGGCGGTCCCCTCCACTTT.